Listed below are T cell receptor beta chains from one sample, sequenced in a study of blood T cell repertoires in COVID-19. Produced via immunoSEQ multiplex PCR; TCRdb's table is partial and in-frame only. This table holds roughly 250,000 clones, about 85% found once. Sequenced: PBMCs or T cells enriched from blood (not recorded which). Receptors were obtained from a woman between 45 and 65 years old who had recovered from COVID-19. Both conserved end residues are part of each CDR3. Fields, in order: D gene, J gene, V gene, CDR3 protein, CDR3 DNA. The D gene is left open where the match is weak.

NA,TRBJ2-7,TRBV19,CASSITLGTSGRYEQYF,TGTGCCAGTAGTATAACCCTCGGGACTTCAGGGCGCTACGAGCAGTACTTC
TRBD1,TRBJ1-2,TRBV3-1/TRBV3-2,CASSQGDRGGYTF,TGTGCCAGCAGCCAAGGGGACAGGGGAGGCTACACCTTC
TRBD2,TRBJ2-3,TRBV9,CASSVEGGLSTDTQYF,TGTGCCAGCAGCGTAGAGGGAGGGCTAAGCACAGATACGCAGTATTTT
TRBD2,TRBJ2-1,TRBV7-2,CASSGTEDSGTSSYNEQFF,TGTGCCAGCAGCGGCACAGAGGATAGCGGGACTAGCTCCTACAATGAGCAGTTCTTC
TRBD1,TRBJ1-1,TRBV28,CASSARDRVTEAFF,TGTGCCAGCAGTGCCCGGGACAGGGTCACTGAAGCTTTCTTT
NA,TRBJ2-5,TRBV18,CASSAADTRLETQYF,TGTGCCAGCTCAGCCGCAGACACCCGTTTAGAGACCCAGTACTTC
NA,TRBJ1-5,TRBV7-2,CASSLVTRSSNQPQHF,TGTGCCAGCAGCTTAGTCACGCGGTCTAGCAATCAGCCCCAGCATTTT
NA,TRBJ1-5,TRBV5-6,CASSYAQGSQPQHF,TGTGCCAGCAGCTACGCTCAGGGGTCTCAGCCCCAGCATTTT
NA,TRBJ2-3,TRBV11-2,CASSGGVPDTQYF,TGTGCCAGCAGCGGCGGGGTTCCAGATACGCAGTATTTT
NA,TRBJ1-4,TRBV4-2,CASSPIGAVGEKLFF,TGTGCCAGCAGCCCCATAGGAGCGGTGGGTGAAAAACTGTTTTTT
TRBD1,TRBJ2-7,TRBV19,CASSIQGGSTYEQYF,TGTGCCAGTAGTATACAAGGGGGCTCGACCTACGAGCAGTACTTC